A selection of T cell receptor beta chains follows, all from one sample in a study of blood T cells in healthy people across ages. One entry per CDR3 protein results from TCRdb running MiXCR on the 5' RACE reads. Of around 1.5 million distinct CDR3 sequences in the sample, approximately 42% were seen once. The sequenced sample consisted of blood. The receptors originated from a woman between 18 and 29 years old in good health. The CDR3 runs from the conserved cysteine through the conserved F or W. D genes are given only for firm matches. Size tells how often a clone was seen (once, few, many) or the class of an expanded clone, and some rows leave it out.

V	D	J	size	CDR3	DNA
TRBV20-1	TRBD2	TRBJ2-5	-	CSARLTSGGLQETQYF	TGCAGTGCTAGACTGACTAGCGGGGGCCTCCAAGAGACCCAGTACTTC
TRBV7-9	-	TRBJ2-4	-	CASSLIGGGSAKNIQYF	TGTGCCAGCAGCTTAATTGGGGGGGGCTCGGCCAAAAACATTCAGTACTTC
TRBV27	-	TRBJ2-2	-	CASSPTGLSAGELFF	TGTGCCAGCAGTCCCACAGGGTTGTCGGCCGGGGAGCTGTTTTTT
TRBV7-9	-	TRBJ1-1	few	CASSLKGSATEAFF	TGTGCCAGCAGCTTAAAGGGTTCGGCCACTGAAGCTTTCTTT
TRBV20-1	-	TRBJ2-1	few	CSARPGPHSYNEQFF	TGCAGTGCTAGACCGGGACCACATTCCTACAATGAGCAGTTCTTC
TRBV2	TRBD2	TRBJ2-6	-	CASPKAGDLTGANVLTF	TGTGCCAGCCCGAAAGCGGGGGATCTGACCGGGGCCAACGTCCTGACTTTC
TRBV28	-	TRBJ1-1	-	CASSATGRKNTEAFF	TGTGCCAGCAGTGCCACGGGACGTAAGAACACTGAAGCTTTCTTT
TRBV4-1	-	TRBJ2-6	-	CASSHRAGSGANVLTF	TGCGCCAGCAGCCACAGGGCAGGGTCTGGGGCCAACGTCCTGACTTTC
TRBV12-3/TRBV12-4	-	TRBJ1-4	many	CASSLVGNEKLFF	TGTGCCAGCAGTTTGGTGGGTAATGAAAAACTGTTTTTT
TRBV6-1	TRBD1	TRBJ2-7	-	CASLMTGTGVSYEQYF	TGTGCCAGCTTGATGACCGGGACAGGGGTGTCCTACGAGCAGTACTTC
TRBV5-1	TRBD2	TRBJ2-5	few	CATTTGPTGGETQYF	TGCGCCACCACAACGGGACCAACGGGGGGAGAGACCCAGTACTTC
TRBV4-1	-	TRBJ2-7	-	CASSQEPLSAGGHEQYF	TGCGCCAGCAGCCAAGAACCACTCAGCGCCGGGGGCCACGAGCAGTACTTC
TRBV4-2	-	TRBJ2-5	-	CASSETGFETQYF	TGTGCCAGCAGCGAAACGGGTTTTGAGACCCAGTACTTC
TRBV4-1	-	TRBJ2-7	many	CASSLRDTSYEQYF	TGCGCCAGCAGCCTGCGGGACACCTCCTACGAGCAGTACTTC
TRBV6-5	TRBD2	TRBJ2-7	-	CASSYSTSETYEQYF	TGTGCCAGCAGTTACTCTACTAGCGAGACCTACGAGCAGTACTTC
TRBV11-1	TRBD1	TRBJ2-5	few	CASSFPPDRNVYQETQYF	TGTGCCAGCAGCTTTCCCCCGGACAGGAACGTGTACCAAGAGACCCAGTACTTC
TRBV5-1	-	TRBJ2-3	few	CASSLVRVQSTDTQYF	TGCGCCAGCAGCTTGGTCAGGGTTCAGAGCACAGATACGCAGTATTTT
TRBV20-1	-	TRBJ1-2	few	CSARGGDGYTF	TGCAGTGCTAGAGGAGGGGATGGCTACACCTTC
TRBV28	-	TRBJ1-5	-	CASMRMNQPQHF	TGTGCCAGCATGAGAATGAATCAGCCCCAGCATTTT
TRBV7-7	TRBD2	TRBJ2-5	few	CASSLEAGTQETQYF	TGTGCTAGCAGCTTAGAAGCGGGGACCCAAGAGACCCAGTACTTC
TRBV6-1	-	TRBJ2-7	-	CASSPFGTNSYEQYF	TGTGCCAGCAGCCCCTTTGGGACAAATTCCTACGAGCAGTACTTC
TRBV12-3/TRBV12-4	-	TRBJ2-7	few	CASSPPSAGTYEQYF	TGTGCCAGCAGTCCACCGTCCGCGGGGACCTACGAGCAGTACTTC
TRBV18	TRBD1	TRBJ1-1	-	CASSPPGGGRTEAFF	TGTGCCAGCTCACCCCCCGGAGGGGGCCGGACTGAAGCTTTCTTT
TRBV21-1	-	TRBJ1-1	-	CASSKAVETPNTEAFF	TGTGCCAGCAGCAAAGCCGTCGAGACACCGAACACTGAAGCTTTCTTT
TRBV28	-	TRBJ1-1	-	CASSFVSRDGTEAFF	TGTGCCAGCAGTTTCGTCAGTAGGGACGGTACTGAAGCTTTCTTT
TRBV6-6	-	TRBJ2-3	-	CASMSSGQYTDTQYF	TGTGCCAGCATGAGTTCAGGACAGTACACAGATACGCAGTATTTT
TRBV10-3	-	TRBJ2-1	few	CAISSQALGSYNEQFF	TGTGCCATCAGCTCACAGGCCCTCGGGTCCTACAATGAGCAGTTCTTC
TRBV21-1	-	TRBJ1-2	few	CASSKAGDPLSYTF	TGTGCCAGCAGCAAAGCGGGGGACCCGTTGAGCTACACCTTC
TRBV6-1	TRBD2	TRBJ2-1	-	CASRAGGSYNEQFF	TGTGCCAGCAGAGCGGGGGGATCCTACAATGAGCAGTTCTTC
TRBV5-1	-	TRBJ1-1	-	CASSSRTRQDTEAFF	TGCGCCAGCAGCTCCCGAACTAGACAGGACACTGAAGCTTTCTTT
TRBV28	-	TRBJ1-2	few	CASMPPGGVFYGYTF	TGTGCCAGCATGCCCCCGGGGGGTGTCTTCTATGGCTACACCTTC